A selection of T cell receptor beta chains follows, all from one sample in a study of blood T cells in healthy people across ages. Using its own MiXCR run on the 5' RACE reads, TCRdb lists one record per CDR3 protein. The sample lists just over 1 million distinct CDR3 sequences, 35% to 50% occurring once. Sequenced sample: blood. All receptors come from a woman aged 55-69 years in good health. Each CDR3 is given with its conserved first and last residue.

j_gene	v_gene	CDR3aa
TRBJ2-5	TRBV12-3/TRBV12-4	CASSYRIAETQYF
TRBJ2-1	TRBV27	CASSLDRALRDNEQFF
TRBJ2-5	TRBV12-3/TRBV12-4	CASSYVTGGRETQYF
TRBJ2-3	TRBV2	CASSSIARSGGTQYF
TRBJ2-1	TRBV4-2	CASSQSGASNEQFF
TRBJ2-7	TRBV20-1	CSATPRDQGYEQYF
TRBJ2-1	TRBV7-3	CASSADPDGEQFF
TRBJ2-1	TRBV3-1	CASRSQNRGHEQFF
TRBJ1-6	TRBV12-3/TRBV12-4	CASTWRVEWNSPLHF
TRBJ1-5	TRBV30	CAWSRDIFQPQHF
TRBJ2-3	TRBV29-1	CSVSGSRTDTQYF
TRBJ1-2	TRBV6-6	CASFASGYTF
TRBJ2-5	TRBV5-1	CASSSLTGGLGETQYF
TRBJ2-7	TRBV5-1	CASTGGGKDYEQYF
TRBJ2-7	TRBV5-5	CASSYRTGGSYEQYF
TRBJ2-5	TRBV25-1	CASSQGQGVLETQYF
TRBJ2-1	TRBV18	CASSPPSKGEQFF
TRBJ2-7	TRBV7-2	CASTKPGLGAYEQYF
TRBJ1-6	TRBV2	CASLKTDNNSPLHF
TRBJ2-1	TRBV24-1	CATSDPGGEQFF
TRBJ2-7	TRBV6-1	CASSEWETGTSYEQYF
TRBJ1-3	TRBV20-1	CSASYEGPGNTIYF
TRBJ2-6	TRBV6-2/TRBV6-3	CASKPWGVGANVLTF
TRBJ2-1	TRBV12-3/TRBV12-4	CASTDRTGMGYNEQFF
TRBJ2-1	TRBV5-1	CASGTNYNEQFF
.	TRBV29-1	CSVRQGAAYEQYF
TRBJ2-7	TRBV3-1	CASSQEDTSGTYEQYF
TRBJ2-7	TRBV7-9	CAGSPQEILSSYEQYF
TRBJ2-5	TRBV2	CASSAVETQYF
TRBJ2-1	TRBV7-3	CASSSLPLSGSSYNEQFF
TRBJ2-7	TRBV10-3	CASSYGRGVQETQNF
TRBJ2-1	TRBV7-9	CASSFGQTSVHEQFF
TRBJ2-7	TRBV12-3/TRBV12-4	CASRSGPPPYEQYF
TRBJ1-5	TRBV28	CASSLPGTVSNQPQHF
TRBJ2-3	TRBV27	CASSLSIGTDTQYF
TRBJ1-1	TRBV5-1	CASSITEVNTEAFF
TRBJ2-1	TRBV2	CASSALGGTHNEQFF
TRBJ1-5	TRBV6-1	CASSEARNSQPQHF
TRBJ1-1	TRBV18	CASSITGGDTEAFF
TRBJ2-6	TRBV18	CASSPGLGANVLTF
TRBJ2-1	TRBV7-8	CASSLGTSGYYNEQFF
TRBJ2-7	TRBV24-1	CATSDSKTGNEQYF
TRBJ1-1	TRBV7-3	CASSRLGGYIEAFF
TRBJ2-7	TRBV5-6	CASSRGEGEQYF
TRBJ1-6	TRBV12-5	CASGRPGTGPGSPLHF
TRBJ2-7	TRBV25-1	CASSESRSYEQYF
TRBJ2-7	TRBV13	CASSFLAAALNNEQYF
TRBJ1-2	TRBV29-1	CSIDDGPRGYGYTF
TRBJ1-4	TRBV7-9	CASSLDFGTRDEKLFF
TRBJ2-1	TRBV10-3	CAISAREETQFF
TRBJ2-7	TRBV11-2	CASSPPGQGVHEQYF
TRBJ2-7	TRBV20-1	CSARPFLWGHQGGDYEQYF
TRBJ2-2	TRBV12-3/TRBV12-4	CASSLAGGSSGELFF
TRBJ1-1	TRBV6-6	CASQTGKMNTEAFF
TRBJ2-3	TRBV2	CASSPDRGLITDTQYF
.	TRBV28	CASEGGGRYEQYF
TRBJ2-7	TRBV20-1	CSARPRASGFYEQYF
TRBJ2-7	TRBV11-1	CASSLGGPASGSYETAGEQYF
TRBJ2-5	TRBV7-6	CASSLARRTEGETQYF